Detailed here is one T cell receptor (beta chain). The data originate from a study of CD8 T cells in Susac syndrome. The V end was cut by 6 bases, the J end by 9 bases, with 12 bases between. Germline values: CDR1 SQVTM, CDR2 ANQGSEA. This CDR3 comprises 11 residues. A quantity of about 0.5 to 1 ug RNA underwent reverse transcription using random hexamers. By means of immunoSEQ multiplex PCR, TCR beta CDR3 spanning 54 Vbeta and 13 Jbeta underwent amplification. Via MiXCR, TCRdb re-called the immunoSEQ multiplex PCR reads, giving one row per CDR3 protein. The sample lists about 130,000 distinct CDR3 sequences; around 94% were seen once.

The sequence came from a human donor in good health. Sequencing was carried out using CD4+ T cells from PBMCs. This chain links TRBV29-1 with TRBJ2-1, with a tentative D call TRBD2 (6 bases). CDR3 sequence: CSVETSVEQFF. The CDR3 bases are TGCAGCGTAGAGACTAGTGTTGAGCAGTTCTTC.